These T cell receptor beta chains were read from a single sample in a study of spatial heterogeneity in lung cancer. TCRdb recomputed calls from the 5' RACE reads with MiXCR, one row per CDR3 protein. This sample has about 70,000 distinct CDR3 sequences; 7.5% to 10% occur once, and the top ten carry 1.9%. The starting material was PBMCs, obtained at follow-up. The receptors derive from a female donor with early-stage non-small cell lung cancer. CDR3s include the opening cysteine and the closing phenylalanine or tryptophan. A D gene is named only where the DNA matches it firmly. Only some rows state a clone size, as once, few, many or a class for expanded clones.

j_gene: TRBJ2-2; d_gene: TRBD2; v_gene: TRBV9; abundance: many; CDR3nt: TGTGCCAGCAGCGCCTATGCTAGCGGGAAGAACACCGGGGAGCTGTTTTTT; CDR3aa: CASSAYASGKNTGELFF
j_gene: TRBJ2-5; d_gene: -; v_gene: TRBV30; abundance: many; CDR3nt: TGTGCCTGGGGACGGAACCAAGAGACCCAGTACTTC; CDR3aa: CAWGRNQETQYF
j_gene: TRBJ2-2; d_gene: -; v_gene: TRBV7-3; abundance: -; CDR3nt: TGTGCCAGCAGCTCCCCGGGGGCCGGGGAGCTGTTTTTT; CDR3aa: CASSSPGAGELFF
j_gene: TRBJ1-1; d_gene: -; v_gene: TRBV9; abundance: many; CDR3nt: TGTGCCAGCAGCGGCTCACCAGGTACTGAAGCTTTCTTT; CDR3aa: CASSGSPGTEAFF
j_gene: TRBJ2-5; d_gene: -; v_gene: TRBV10-3; abundance: many; CDR3nt: TGTGCCACCAGCGCCCAAGAGACCCAGTACTTC; CDR3aa: CATSAQETQYF
j_gene: TRBJ1-5; d_gene: -; v_gene: TRBV21-1; abundance: -; CDR3nt: TGTGCCTGTTACGGACAGGGGTGGCTAAATAGCAATCAGCCCCAGCATTTT; CDR3aa: CACYGQGWLNSNQPQHF
j_gene: TRBJ1-1; d_gene: TRBD1; v_gene: TRBV19; abundance: many; CDR3nt: TGTGCCAGTAGTGTCGACAGGGTCACTGAAGCTTTCTTT; CDR3aa: CASSVDRVTEAFF
j_gene: TRBJ2-7; d_gene: -; v_gene: TRBV3-1; abundance: few; CDR3nt: TGTGCCAGCAGCCAAGACAGGGAAAGGTCCTACGAGCAGTACTTC; CDR3aa: CASSQDRERSYEQYF
j_gene: TRBJ2-1; d_gene: TRBD2; v_gene: TRBV4-2; abundance: many; CDR3nt: TGTGCCAGCAGCCTTTACTTAGCGGGAGGGACCTACAATGAGCAGTTCTTC; CDR3aa: CASSLYLAGGTYNEQFF
j_gene: TRBJ2-2; d_gene: -; v_gene: TRBV2; abundance: many; CDR3nt: TGTGCCAGTAAACCGGGACAAGACACCGGGGAGCTGTTTTTT; CDR3aa: CASKPGQDTGELFF
j_gene: TRBJ2-3; d_gene: TRBD1; v_gene: TRBV6-2/TRBV6-3; abundance: many; CDR3nt: TGTGCCAGCAGAAATCGGACAGGATGGAATACGCAGTATTTT; CDR3aa: CASRNRTGWNTQYF
j_gene: TRBJ2-7; d_gene: -; v_gene: TRBV5-1; abundance: many; CDR3nt: TGCGCCAGCAGCTTAGGGCAGGGCGAGCAGTACTTC; CDR3aa: CASSLGQGEQYF
j_gene: TRBJ1-2; d_gene: TRBD1; v_gene: TRBV2; abundance: few; CDR3nt: TGTGCCAGCAGGACTGGACAGGGACATGGCTACACCTTC; CDR3aa: CASRTGQGHGYTF
j_gene: TRBJ2-1; d_gene: TRBD2; v_gene: TRBV6-2/TRBV6-3; abundance: many; CDR3nt: TGTGCCAGCAGGGACAACGGGAGGTTTCGGAATGAGCAGTTCTTC; CDR3aa: CASRDNGRFRNEQFF
j_gene: TRBJ2-5; d_gene: TRBD2; v_gene: TRBV20-1; abundance: many; CDR3nt: TGCAGTGCTAGAGATCTATGGAGCGGGAGGGCCGTAGGTGAGACCCAGTACTTC; CDR3aa: CSARDLWSGRAVGETQYF
j_gene: TRBJ2-3; d_gene: -; v_gene: TRBV5-1; abundance: few; CDR3nt: TGCGCCAGCAGCTTGGGGACGGGACCCACAGATACGCAGTATTTT; CDR3aa: CASSLGTGPTDTQYF
j_gene: TRBJ2-5; d_gene: TRBD2; v_gene: TRBV5-1; abundance: many; CDR3nt: TGCGCCAGCAGCTTGAAGAGCGGGAGGGGTGAGACCCAGTACTTC; CDR3aa: CASSLKSGRGETQYF
j_gene: TRBJ2-5; d_gene: -; v_gene: TRBV20-1; abundance: -; CDR3nt: TGCAGCAGTGCCCAGGGGGCTAGCGGGTTGATTTTCGATACGAAGACCCAGTACTTC; CDR3aa: CSSAQGASGLIFDTKTQYF
j_gene: TRBJ1-1; d_gene: -; v_gene: TRBV29-1; abundance: many; CDR3nt: TGCAGCGGAACAGTCTTGAACACTGAAGCTTTCTTT; CDR3aa: CSGTVLNTEAFF
j_gene: TRBJ2-3; d_gene: TRBD2; v_gene: TRBV7-8; abundance: many; CDR3nt: TGTGCCAGCAGCTTCCGACTAGCGGGAGGAAGCACAGATACGCAGTATTTT; CDR3aa: CASSFRLAGGSTDTQYF
j_gene: TRBJ2-3; d_gene: TRBD2; v_gene: TRBV7-8; abundance: many; CDR3nt: TGTGCCAGCAGCCCCAGACTAGCGGACACAGATACGCAGTATTTT; CDR3aa: CASSPRLADTDTQYF
j_gene: TRBJ2-3; d_gene: -; v_gene: TRBV20-1; abundance: -; CDR3nt: TGCAGTGCCTTACCGGGGCTTTCCACAGATACGCAGTATTTT; CDR3aa: CSALPGLSTDTQYF
j_gene: TRBJ2-1; d_gene: -; v_gene: TRBV7-8; abundance: many; CDR3nt: TGTGCCAGCAGCCCGTCCATCGGGTCCTACAATGAGCAGTTCTTC; CDR3aa: CASSPSIGSYNEQFF
j_gene: TRBJ1-3; d_gene: -; v_gene: TRBV6-5; abundance: many; CDR3nt: TGTGCCAGCAGTTACTCGTCAGGCTCTGGAAACACCATATATTTT; CDR3aa: CASSYSSGSGNTIYF
j_gene: TRBJ2-1; d_gene: -; v_gene: TRBV7-3; abundance: many; CDR3nt: TGTGCCAGCAGCTTAAGGCTCCCCAATGAGCAGTTCTTC; CDR3aa: CASSLRLPNEQFF
j_gene: TRBJ2-1; d_gene: -; v_gene: TRBV25-1; abundance: -; CDR3nt: TGTGCCAGCAGTCATTTTGGAGGGAACGGGAACAATGAGCAGTTCTTC; CDR3aa: CASSHFGGNGNNEQFF
j_gene: TRBJ2-2; d_gene: TRBD2; v_gene: TRBV19; abundance: many; CDR3nt: TGTGCCAGTAGTAAGGGGAGGGGACCGAACACCGGGGAGCTGTTTTTT; CDR3aa: CASSKGRGPNTGELFF
j_gene: TRBJ1-2; d_gene: -; v_gene: TRBV12-3/TRBV12-4; abundance: many; CDR3nt: TGTGCCAGCAGTTTATCCGGGGTCTATGGCTACACCTTC; CDR3aa: CASSLSGVYGYTF
j_gene: TRBJ2-3; d_gene: -; v_gene: TRBV20-1; abundance: many; CDR3nt: TGCAGTGCTAGAGATTCTCGGGGGAGTAGCACAGATACGCAGTATTTT; CDR3aa: CSARDSRGSSTDTQYF
j_gene: TRBJ1-1; d_gene: -; v_gene: TRBV12-5; abundance: few; CDR3nt: TGTGCTAGTGGCATCGGGAACACTGAAGCTTTCTTT; CDR3aa: CASGIGNTEAFF
j_gene: TRBJ1-1; d_gene: -; v_gene: TRBV27; abundance: many; CDR3nt: TGTGCCAGCAGTGCGCCGGGACCCTCCCCGAACACTGAAGCTTTCTTT; CDR3aa: CASSAPGPSPNTEAFF
j_gene: TRBJ1-1; d_gene: -; v_gene: TRBV3-1; abundance: many; CDR3nt: TGTGCCAGCAGCCAAGATACGGACCTAAGGGAAGCTTTCTTT; CDR3aa: CASSQDTDLREAFF
j_gene: TRBJ2-5; d_gene: TRBD1; v_gene: TRBV6-1; abundance: many; CDR3nt: TGTGCCAGCAGGACACCGGGACAGGCGACACAAGAGACCCAGTACTTC; CDR3aa: CASRTPGQATQETQYF
j_gene: TRBJ2-3; d_gene: TRBD1; v_gene: TRBV20-1; abundance: -; CDR3nt: TGCAGTGCTAGAACAGGGGGCTTGGGCACAGATACGCAGTATTTT; CDR3aa: CSARTGGLGTDTQYF
j_gene: TRBJ2-1; d_gene: TRBD2; v_gene: TRBV7-6; abundance: many; CDR3nt: TGTGCCAGCAGCTCCCGAGCGGGGACCTACAATGAGCAGTTCTTC; CDR3aa: CASSSRAGTYNEQFF
j_gene: TRBJ2-4; d_gene: -; v_gene: TRBV6-5; abundance: -; CDR3nt: TGTGCCAGCAGTATCCAGGGGTCCAAAAACATTCAGTACTTC; CDR3aa: CASSIQGSKNIQYF
j_gene: TRBJ2-1; d_gene: -; v_gene: TRBV5-5; abundance: many; CDR3nt: TGTGCCAGCAGCCTGGGGAACCTCTTCTCCTACAATGAGCAGTTCTTC; CDR3aa: CASSLGNLFSYNEQFF
j_gene: TRBJ2-1; d_gene: -; v_gene: TRBV3-1; abundance: many; CDR3nt: TGTGCCAGCAGCCAAGATGTGTGGGAGTATGAGCAGTTCTTC; CDR3aa: CASSQDVWEYEQFF
j_gene: TRBJ2-2; d_gene: -; v_gene: TRBV29-1; abundance: many; CDR3nt: TGCAGCGTTACTGGGAGAGGGAACACCGGGGAGCTGTTTTTT; CDR3aa: CSVTGRGNTGELFF
j_gene: TRBJ1-2; d_gene: -; v_gene: TRBV6-1; abundance: many; CDR3nt: TGTGCCAGCCTACCGACAGTGGCGGGCTATGGCTACACCTTC; CDR3aa: CASLPTVAGYGYTF
j_gene: TRBJ2-7; d_gene: TRBD2; v_gene: TRBV29-1; abundance: many; CDR3nt: TGCAGCGTGCGACTAGCGGCCTCCTACGAGCAGTACTTC; CDR3aa: CSVRLAASYEQYF
j_gene: TRBJ2-3; d_gene: -; v_gene: TRBV11-1; abundance: many; CDR3nt: TGTGCCAGCAGCTTAGCGGTCGGGAGTACAGATACGCAGTATTTT; CDR3aa: CASSLAVGSTDTQYF
j_gene: TRBJ2-1; d_gene: -; v_gene: TRBV27; abundance: -; CDR3nt: TGTGCCAGCAGCTTAACTGGCAATGAGCAGTTCTTC; CDR3aa: CASSLTGNEQFF
j_gene: TRBJ1-2; d_gene: -; v_gene: TRBV5-1; abundance: few; CDR3nt: TGCGCCAGCAGCTTAAGTGGCCTCGCCGGGTATGGCTACACCTTC; CDR3aa: CASSLSGLAGYGYTF
j_gene: TRBJ2-5; d_gene: -; v_gene: TRBV5-1; abundance: many; CDR3nt: TGCGCCAGCAGCTTGGCCCAGGTTCAGATGGAGACCCAGTACTTC; CDR3aa: CASSLAQVQMETQYF
j_gene: TRBJ2-3; d_gene: TRBD2; v_gene: TRBV11-2; abundance: few; CDR3nt: TGTGCCAGCAGCACGACTAGCGAAAGCACAGATACGCAGTATTTT; CDR3aa: CASSTTSESTDTQYF
j_gene: TRBJ1-5; d_gene: -; v_gene: TRBV12-3/TRBV12-4; abundance: -; CDR3nt: TGTACCAGCAGTTTTTTGGGCGGGGGCAATCAGCCCCAGCATTTT; CDR3aa: CTSSFLGGGNQPQHF
j_gene: TRBJ2-7; d_gene: TRBD1; v_gene: TRBV29-1; abundance: many; CDR3nt: TGCAGCGTTGGGGGACAGGAATCCTACGAGCAGTACTTC; CDR3aa: CSVGGQESYEQYF